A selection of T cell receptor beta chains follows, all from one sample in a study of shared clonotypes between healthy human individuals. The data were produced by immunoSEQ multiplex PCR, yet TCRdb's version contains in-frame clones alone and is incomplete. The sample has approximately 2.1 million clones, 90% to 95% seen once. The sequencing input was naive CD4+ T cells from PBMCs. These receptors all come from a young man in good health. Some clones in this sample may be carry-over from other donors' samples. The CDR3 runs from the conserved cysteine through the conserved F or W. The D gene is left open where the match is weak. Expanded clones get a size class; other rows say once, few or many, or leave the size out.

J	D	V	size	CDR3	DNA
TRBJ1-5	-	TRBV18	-	CASSRDTLSNQPQHF	TGTGCCAGCTCAAGGGACACCCTTAGCAATCAGCCCCAGCATTTT
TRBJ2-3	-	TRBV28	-	CASSFQTNSQLQTQYF	TGTGCCAGCAGTTTCCAGACTAACAGCCAATTACAAACGCAGTATTTT
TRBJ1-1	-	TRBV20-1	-	CSASGITEAFF	TGCAGTGCTAGCGGGATCACTGAAGCTTTCTTT
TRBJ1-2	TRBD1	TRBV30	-	CAWSQQGARSSGYTF	TGTGCCTGGAGCCAACAGGGGGCCCGGAGTAGTGGCTACACCTTC
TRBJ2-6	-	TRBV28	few	CASSFPGANVLTF	TGTGCCAGCAGTTTCCCTGGGGCCAACGTCCTGACTTTC
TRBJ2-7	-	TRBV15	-	CATQGTSNEQYF	TGTGCCACCCAGGGGACGTCCAACGAGCAGTACTTC
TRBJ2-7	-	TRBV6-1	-	CASHGGRYSYEQYF	TGTGCCAGCCACGGGGGCAGGTACTCCTACGAGCAGTACTTC
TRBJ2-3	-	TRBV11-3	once	CASSLGSSTDTQYF	TGTGCCAGCAGCTTAGGTTCTAGCACAGATACGCAGTATTTT
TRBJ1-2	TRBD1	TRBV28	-	CASSLGDSRYGYTF	TGTGCCAGCAGTTTAGGGGACAGCCGATATGGCTACACCTTC
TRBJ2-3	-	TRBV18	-	CASGRTTDTQYF	TGTGCCAGCGGCCGGACCACAGATACGCAGTATTTT
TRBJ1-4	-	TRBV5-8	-	CASRMGPINEKLFF	TGTGCCAGCAGGATGGGACCGATTAATGAAAAACTGTTTTTT
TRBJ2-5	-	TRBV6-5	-	CASSLVGTPSGAAQYF	TGTGCCAGCAGTTTAGTCGGGACACCCTCGGGTGCGGCCCAGTACTTC
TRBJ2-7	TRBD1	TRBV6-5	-	CASSKGQNYEQYF	TGTGCCAGCAGCAAGGGACAGAACTACGAGCAGTACTTC
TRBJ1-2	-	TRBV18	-	CASSPSYGYTF	TGTGCCAGCTCACCCTCCTATGGCTACACCTTC
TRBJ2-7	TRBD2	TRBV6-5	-	CASSYSGHSYEQYF	TGTGCCAGCAGTTATAGCGGGCATTCCTACGAGCAGTACTTC
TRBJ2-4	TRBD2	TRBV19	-	CASSTEWGGRVDKNIQYF	TGTGCCAGTAGTACCGAATGGGGCGGGAGGGTGGACAAAAACATTCAGTACTTC
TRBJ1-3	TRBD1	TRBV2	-	CASSGGLWSDRDSGNTIYF	TGTGCCAGCAGTGGAGGTTTGTGGTCTGACAGGGACTCTGGAAACACCATATATTTT
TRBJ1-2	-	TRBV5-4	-	CASSLDSLSFWTF	TGTGCCAGCAGCTTGGACAGCCTAAGTTTTTGGACCTTC
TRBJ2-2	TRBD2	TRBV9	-	CASSVLAGVTGELFF	TGTGCCAGCAGCGTACTAGCGGGAGTTACCGGGGAGCTGTTTTTT
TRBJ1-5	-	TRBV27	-	CASRGSSSAGNQPQHF	TGTGCCAGCAGGGGCTCTTCGAGCGCCGGCAATCAGCCCCAGCATTTT
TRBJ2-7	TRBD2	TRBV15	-	CAPCTSGRANEQYF	TGTGCCCCTTGTACTAGCGGGAGGGCCAACGAGCAGTACTTC
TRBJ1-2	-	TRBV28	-	CASSRGGSYGYTF	TGTGCCAGCAGTCGAGGGGGTAGCTATGGCTACACCTTC
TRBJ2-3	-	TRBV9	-	CASSPRGVTDTQYF	TGTGCCAGCAGCCCCCGTGGGGTTACAGATACGCAGTATTTT
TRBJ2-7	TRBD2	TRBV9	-	CASSAGPWTSGSGAYEQYF	TGTGCCAGCAGCGCAGGACCTTGGACTAGCGGGAGCGGCGCCTACGAGCAGTACTTC
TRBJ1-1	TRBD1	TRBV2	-	CASRQSDREAEAFF	TGTGCCAGCAGACAAAGTGACAGGGAGGCTGAAGCTTTCTTT
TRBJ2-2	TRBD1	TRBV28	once	CASSRGQGARNTGELFF	TGTGCCAGCAGTCGGGGACAGGGGGCACGGAACACCGGGGAGCTGTTTTTT
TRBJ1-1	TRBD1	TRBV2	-	CASTPGTVNTEAFF	TGTGCCAGCACCCCCGGGACAGTGAACACTGAAGCTTTCTTT
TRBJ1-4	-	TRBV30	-	CAWSPFAVVGEKLFF	TGTGCCTGGAGTCCCTTCGCCGTAGTTGGGGAAAAACTGTTTTTT
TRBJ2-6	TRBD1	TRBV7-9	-	CASSATGGAGANVLTF	TGTGCCAGCAGCGCTACAGGGGGCGCTGGGGCCAACGTCCTGACTTTC
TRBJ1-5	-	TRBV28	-	CASSLMTSVQPQHF	TGTGCCAGCAGTTTAATGACGAGCGTGCAGCCCCAGCATTTT
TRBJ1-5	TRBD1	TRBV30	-	CAWSSTGEQPQHF	TGTGCCTGGAGTTCCACAGGGGAACAGCCCCAGCATTTT
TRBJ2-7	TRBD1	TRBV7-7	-	CASSDRTGGNEEQYF	TGTGCCAGCAGCGATCGGACAGGGGGGAATGAAGAGCAGTACTTC
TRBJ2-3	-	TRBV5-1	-	CASSPGLGFADTQYF	TGCGCCAGCAGCCCGGGCTTGGGGTTTGCAGATACGCAGTATTTT
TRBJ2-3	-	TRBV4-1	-	CASSQVGVRVDTQYF	TGCGCCAGCAGCCAAGTCGGTGTCAGGGTAGATACGCAGTATTTT
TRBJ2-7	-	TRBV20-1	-	CSAREYDEQYF	TGCAGTGCCCGTGAATATGACGAGCAGTACTTC
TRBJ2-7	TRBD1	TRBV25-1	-	CASTSRTGSEQYF	TGTGCCAGCACCTCCCGGACAGGGTCCGAGCAGTACTTC
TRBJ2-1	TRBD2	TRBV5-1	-	CASSLGLAGGHFYNEQFF	TGCGCCAGCAGCTTAGGGCTAGCGGGAGGCCACTTTTATAATGAGCAGTTCTTC
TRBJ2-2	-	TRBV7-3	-	CASSLKIGGGLGQNNTGELFF	TGTGCCAGCAGCTTAAAGATCGGCGGGGGTCTGGGACAGAATAACACCGGGGAGCTGTTTTTT
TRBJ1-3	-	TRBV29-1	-	CSGFISGNTIYF	TGCAGCGGATTTATCTCTGGAAACACCATATATTTT
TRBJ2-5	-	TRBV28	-	CATQGQETQYF	TGTGCTACTCAGGGCCAAGAGACCCAGTACTTC
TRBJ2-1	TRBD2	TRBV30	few	CAWRGLSGSSYNEQFF	TGTGCCTGGAGAGGACTGAGCGGGAGCTCCTACAATGAGCAGTTCTTC
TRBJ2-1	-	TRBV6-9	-	CASIVDPHNEQFF	TGTGCCAGCATCGTGGACCCCCACAATGAGCAGTTCTTC